This T cell receptor beta chain stems from a study of blood T cells in healthy people across ages. Across the study: Template-switching capture recovered about one barcoded beta molecule per two T cells.

As concerns this clonotype: The antigen is not known.

Study-level findings and limits: Age brought a roughly linear fall in TCR beta diversity measured per million T cells.

The second PCR ran about 6 to 12 cycles with a sample-barcoded 5' primer and J-beta primers. TCRdb redid the calling of the 5' RACE reads with MiXCR, one entry per CDR3 protein. This table holds 550,000 to 700,000 distinct CDR3 sequences, 27% found once. The sequenced material came from blood. This TCR came from a woman in her seventies in good health.

The CDR3 DNA follows: TGCGCCAGCAGCCGCGGACAGCCCGATAATGAAAAACTGTTTTTT. This encodes CASSRGQPDNEKLFF. This chain uses TRBV4-3 with TRBJ1-4; TRBD1 is a possible D gene (6 bases). This CDR3 is built from 15 residues. The germline gives CDR1 LGHNA, CDR2 YSLEER. Trimming shortened V by 4 bases and J by 4 bases, and 13 bases separated the two germline ends.